This T cell receptor beta chain was identified in a study of cytomegalovirus exposure and HLA in healthy donors. The primer mix had 60 Vbeta and 13 Jbeta primers. Method: immunoSEQ multiplex PCR; TCRdb's copy keeps in-frame clones and lacks some. The profile shows nearly 200,000 clones, approximately 83% of them singletons. Only a few counts were recorded for this clone. The source of this sequence is a boy younger than 10 in good health and CMV-seronegative. The sample was PBMCs.

CDR3 amino acids: CAINRELVDTQYF. The CDR3 nucleotides are TGTGCCATCAATCGAGAGTTGGTAGATACGCAGTATTTT. The rearrangement links TRBV10-3 to TRBJ2-3; no definite D call. This CDR3 is 13 amino acids long. Germline CDR1 reads ENHRY; CDR2 reads SYGVKD. Trimming left V 7 bases short and J 5 bases short, with 13 bases between.